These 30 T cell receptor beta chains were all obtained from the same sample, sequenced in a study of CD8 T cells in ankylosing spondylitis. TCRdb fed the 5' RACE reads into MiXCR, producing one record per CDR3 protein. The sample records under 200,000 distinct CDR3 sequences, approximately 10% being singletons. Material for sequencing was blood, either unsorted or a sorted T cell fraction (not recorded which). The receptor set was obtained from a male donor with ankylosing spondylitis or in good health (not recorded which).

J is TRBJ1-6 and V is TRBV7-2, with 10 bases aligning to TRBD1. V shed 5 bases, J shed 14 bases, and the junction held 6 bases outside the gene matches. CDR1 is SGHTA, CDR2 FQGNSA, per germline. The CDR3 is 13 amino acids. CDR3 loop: CASSPSGTGALHF. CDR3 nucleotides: TGTGCCAGCAGCCCCTCCGGGACAGGGGCCCTCCACTTT.

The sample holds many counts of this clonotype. CDR3 amino acids: CASSVGTSGVHEQYF. The CDR3 coding sequence is TGTGCCAGCAGCGTAGGGACTAGCGGGGTACACGAGCAGTACTTC. The chain recombines TRBV9 with TRBJ2-7; 12 bases line up with TRBD2. CDR3 length equals 15 residues. In germline, CDR1 is SGDLS, CDR2 YYNGEE. The V segment lost 0 bases and the J segment 5 bases; nucleotides outside the gene matches: 3.

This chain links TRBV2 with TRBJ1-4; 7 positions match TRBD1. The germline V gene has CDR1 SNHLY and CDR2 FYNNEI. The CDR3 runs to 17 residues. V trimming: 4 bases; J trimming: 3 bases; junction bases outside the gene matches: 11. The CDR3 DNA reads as TGTGCCAGCAGTGGGGACAGCCCGCGGCTAGCTAATGAAAAACTGTTTTTT. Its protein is CASSGDSPRLANEKLFF. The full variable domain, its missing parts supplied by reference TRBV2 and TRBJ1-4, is EPEVTQTPSHQVTQMGQEVILRCVPISNHLYFYWYRQILGQKVEFLVSFYNNEISEKSEIFDDQFSVERPDGSNFTLKIRSTKLEDSAMYFCASSGDSPRLANEKLFFGSGTQLSVL.

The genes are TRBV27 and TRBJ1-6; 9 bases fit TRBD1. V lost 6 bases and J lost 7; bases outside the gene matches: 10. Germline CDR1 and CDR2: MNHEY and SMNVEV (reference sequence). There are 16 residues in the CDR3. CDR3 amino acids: CASSPPGTGRNSPLHF. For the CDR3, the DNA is TGTGCCAGCAGCCCCCCCGGGACAGGGCGAAATTCACCCCTCCACTTT.

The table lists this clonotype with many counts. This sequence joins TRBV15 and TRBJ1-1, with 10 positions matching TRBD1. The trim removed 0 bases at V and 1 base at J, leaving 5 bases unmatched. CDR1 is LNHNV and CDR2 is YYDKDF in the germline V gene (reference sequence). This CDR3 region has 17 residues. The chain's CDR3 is CATSRDRTGGWNTEAFF. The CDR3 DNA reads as TGTGCCACCAGCAGAGATCGGACAGGGGGTTGGAACACTGAAGCTTTCTTT.

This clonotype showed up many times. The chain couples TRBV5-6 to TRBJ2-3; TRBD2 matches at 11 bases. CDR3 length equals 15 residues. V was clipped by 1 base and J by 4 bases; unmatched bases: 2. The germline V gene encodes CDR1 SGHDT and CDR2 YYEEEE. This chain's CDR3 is CASSLTSGSADTQYF. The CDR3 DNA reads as TGTGCCAGCAGCTTGACTAGCGGGAGTGCAGATACGCAGTATTTT.

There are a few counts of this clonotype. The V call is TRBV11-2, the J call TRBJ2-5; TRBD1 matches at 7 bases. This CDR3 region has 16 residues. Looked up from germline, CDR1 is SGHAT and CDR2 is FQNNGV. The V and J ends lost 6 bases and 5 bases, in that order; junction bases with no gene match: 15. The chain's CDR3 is CASSPGQRTAHETQYF. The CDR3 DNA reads TGTGCCAGCAGTCCGGGACAGAGAACAGCCCACGAGACCCAGTACTTC.

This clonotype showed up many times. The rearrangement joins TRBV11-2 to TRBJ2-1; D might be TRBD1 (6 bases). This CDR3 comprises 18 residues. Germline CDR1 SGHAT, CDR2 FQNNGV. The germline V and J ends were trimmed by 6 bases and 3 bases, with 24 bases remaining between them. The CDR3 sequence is CASSPGVTKNIGYNEQFF. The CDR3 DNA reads TGTGCCAGCAGTCCAGGGGTTACGAAGAATATCGGCTACAATGAGCAGTTCTTC.

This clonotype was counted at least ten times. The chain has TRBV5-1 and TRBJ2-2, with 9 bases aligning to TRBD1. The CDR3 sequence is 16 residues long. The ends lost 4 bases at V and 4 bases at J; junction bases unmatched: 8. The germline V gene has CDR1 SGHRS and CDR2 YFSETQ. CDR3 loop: CASSLRPGQGTGELFF. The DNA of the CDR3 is TGCGCCAGCAGCCTAAGACCGGGACAGGGCACCGGGGAGCTGTTTTTT.

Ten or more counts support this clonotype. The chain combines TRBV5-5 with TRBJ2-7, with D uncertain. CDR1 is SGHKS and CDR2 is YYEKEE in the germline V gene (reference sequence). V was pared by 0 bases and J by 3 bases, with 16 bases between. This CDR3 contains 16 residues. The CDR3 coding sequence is TGTGCCAGCAGCTTGGGCCCCACCTCCTCCCACTACGAGCAGTACTTC. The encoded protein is CASSLGPTSSHYEQYF.

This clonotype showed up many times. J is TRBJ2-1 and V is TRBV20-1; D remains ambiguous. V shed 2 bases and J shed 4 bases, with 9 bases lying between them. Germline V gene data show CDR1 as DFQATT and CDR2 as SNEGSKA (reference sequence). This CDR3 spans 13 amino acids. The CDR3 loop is CSARQDGYNEQFF. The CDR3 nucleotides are TGCAGTGCTAGACAAGACGGATACAATGAGCAGTTCTTC.

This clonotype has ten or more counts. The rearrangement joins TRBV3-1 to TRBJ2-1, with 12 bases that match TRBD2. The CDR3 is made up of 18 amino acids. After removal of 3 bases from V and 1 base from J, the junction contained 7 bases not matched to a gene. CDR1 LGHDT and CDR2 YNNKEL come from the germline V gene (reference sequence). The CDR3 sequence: CASSHGLAGGLSYNEQFF. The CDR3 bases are TGTGCCAGCAGCCATGGGCTAGCGGGAGGGCTTTCCTACAATGAGCAGTTCTTC.

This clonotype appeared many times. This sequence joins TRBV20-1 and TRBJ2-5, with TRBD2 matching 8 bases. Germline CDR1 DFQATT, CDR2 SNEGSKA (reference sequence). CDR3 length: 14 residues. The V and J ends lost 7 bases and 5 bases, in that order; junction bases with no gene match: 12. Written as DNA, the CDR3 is TGCAGTGGGGCTTTTAGCGGGGTCACGGAGACCCAGTACTTC. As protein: CSGAFSGVTETQYF.

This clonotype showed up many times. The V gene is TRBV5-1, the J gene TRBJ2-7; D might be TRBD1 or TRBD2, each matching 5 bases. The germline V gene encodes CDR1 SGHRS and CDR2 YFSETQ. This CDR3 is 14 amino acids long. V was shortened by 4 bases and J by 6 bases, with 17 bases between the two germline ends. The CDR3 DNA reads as TGCGCCAGCAGCAACCGGGACCCCAGGGCCGAGCAGTACTTC. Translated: CASSNRDPRAEQYF.

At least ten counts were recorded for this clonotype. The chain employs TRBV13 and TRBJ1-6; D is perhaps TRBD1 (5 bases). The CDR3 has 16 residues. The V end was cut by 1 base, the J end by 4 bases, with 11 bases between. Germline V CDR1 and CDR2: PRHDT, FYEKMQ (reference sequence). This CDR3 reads CASSLEGTGYNSPLHF. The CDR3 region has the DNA TGTGCCAGCAGCTTAGAAGGGACCGGGTATAATTCACCCCTCCACTTT.

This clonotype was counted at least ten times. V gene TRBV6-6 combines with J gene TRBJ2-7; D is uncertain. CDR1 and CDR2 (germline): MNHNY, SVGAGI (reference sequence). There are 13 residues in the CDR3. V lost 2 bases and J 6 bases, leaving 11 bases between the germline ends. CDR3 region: CASSYAPGGEQYF. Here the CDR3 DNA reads TGTGCCAGCAGTTACGCTCCGGGTGGCGAGCAGTACTTC.

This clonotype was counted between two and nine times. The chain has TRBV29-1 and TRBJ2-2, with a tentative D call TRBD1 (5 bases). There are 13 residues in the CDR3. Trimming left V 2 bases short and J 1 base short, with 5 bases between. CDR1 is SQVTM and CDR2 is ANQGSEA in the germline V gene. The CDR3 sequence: CSVEQGNTGELFF. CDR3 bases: TGCAGCGTTGAACAGGGGAACACCGGGGAGCTGTTTTTT.

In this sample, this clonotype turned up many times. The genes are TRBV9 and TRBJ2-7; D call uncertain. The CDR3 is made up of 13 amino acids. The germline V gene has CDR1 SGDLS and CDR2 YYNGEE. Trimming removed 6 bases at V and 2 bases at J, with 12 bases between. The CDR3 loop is CASTRDGTYEQYF. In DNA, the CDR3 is TGTGCCAGCACCAGAGACGGTACCTACGAGCAGTACTTC.

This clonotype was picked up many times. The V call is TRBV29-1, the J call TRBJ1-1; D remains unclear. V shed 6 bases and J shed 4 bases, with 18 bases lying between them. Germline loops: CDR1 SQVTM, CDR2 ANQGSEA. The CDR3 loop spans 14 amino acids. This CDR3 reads CSVRSTSPITEAFF. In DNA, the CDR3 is TGCAGCGTGCGATCGACATCCCCAATCACTGAAGCTTTCTTT.

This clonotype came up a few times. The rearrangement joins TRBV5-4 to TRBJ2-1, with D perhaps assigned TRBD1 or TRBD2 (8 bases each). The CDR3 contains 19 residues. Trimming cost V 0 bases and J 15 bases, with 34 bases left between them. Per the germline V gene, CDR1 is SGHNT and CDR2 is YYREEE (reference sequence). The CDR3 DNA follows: TGTGCCAGCAGCTTGGCTGGACAGGGCGCGGCGGGGGGCTCTAAGAGGCTGTTCTTC. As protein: CASSLAGQGAAGGSKRLFF.

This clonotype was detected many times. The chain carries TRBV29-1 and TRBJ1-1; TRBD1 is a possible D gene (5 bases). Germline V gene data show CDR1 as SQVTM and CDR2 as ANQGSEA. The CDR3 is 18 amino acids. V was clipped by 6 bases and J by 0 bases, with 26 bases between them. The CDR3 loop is CSVLVTRGTGGMNTEAFF. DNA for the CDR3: TGCAGCGTACTAGTGACTCGGGGCACTGGGGGAATGAACACTGAAGCTTTCTTT.

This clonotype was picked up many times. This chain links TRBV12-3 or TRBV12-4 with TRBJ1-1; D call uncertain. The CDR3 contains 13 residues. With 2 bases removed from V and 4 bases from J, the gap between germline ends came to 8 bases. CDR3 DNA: TGTGCCAGCAGTTTATGGGGTTCCACTGAAGCTTTCTTT. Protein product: CASSLWGSTEAFF.

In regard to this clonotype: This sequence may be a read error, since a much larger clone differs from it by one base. The CDR3 coding sequence is TGCGCCAGCAGCTTGGATACAGGTTACGATGGCTACACCTTC. Translation: CASSLDTGYDGYTF. The chain couples TRBV5-1 to TRBJ1-2, with D possibly being TRBD1 (5 bases). CDR1 and CDR2 (germline): SGHRS, YFSETQ. Between the trimmed V and J ends, which lost 0 bases and 6 bases, there was a span of 12 bases. CDR3 length equals 14 residues.

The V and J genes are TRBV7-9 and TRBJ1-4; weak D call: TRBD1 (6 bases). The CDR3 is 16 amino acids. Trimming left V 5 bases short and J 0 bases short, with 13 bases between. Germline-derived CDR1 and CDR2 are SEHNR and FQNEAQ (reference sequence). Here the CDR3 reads CASSGTDSPTNEKLFF. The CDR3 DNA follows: TGTGCCAGCAGCGGGACGGACAGCCCAACTAATGAAAAACTGTTTTTT.

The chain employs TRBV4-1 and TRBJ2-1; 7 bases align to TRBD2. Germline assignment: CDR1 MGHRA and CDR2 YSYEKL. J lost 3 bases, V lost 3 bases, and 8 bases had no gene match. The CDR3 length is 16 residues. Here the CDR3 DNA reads TGCGCCAGCAGCCATACGGGGGGAGGCTACTACAATGAGCAGTTCTTC. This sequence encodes CASSHTGGGYYNEQFF.

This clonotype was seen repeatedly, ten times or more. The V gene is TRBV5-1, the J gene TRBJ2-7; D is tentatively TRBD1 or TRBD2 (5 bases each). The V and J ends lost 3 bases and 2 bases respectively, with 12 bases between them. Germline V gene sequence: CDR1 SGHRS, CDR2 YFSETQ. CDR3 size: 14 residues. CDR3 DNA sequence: TGCGCCAGCAGCTCCCAGGGACCACCCTACGAGCAGTACTTC. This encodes CASSSQGPPYEQYF.

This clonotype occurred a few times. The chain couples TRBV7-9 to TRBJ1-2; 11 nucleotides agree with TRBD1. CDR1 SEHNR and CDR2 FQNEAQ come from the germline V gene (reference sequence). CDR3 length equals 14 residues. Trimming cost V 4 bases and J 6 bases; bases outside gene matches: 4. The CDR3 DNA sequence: TGTGCCAGCAGCTGGACAGGGGGCTCAAATGGCTACACCTTC. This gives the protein CASSWTGGSNGYTF.

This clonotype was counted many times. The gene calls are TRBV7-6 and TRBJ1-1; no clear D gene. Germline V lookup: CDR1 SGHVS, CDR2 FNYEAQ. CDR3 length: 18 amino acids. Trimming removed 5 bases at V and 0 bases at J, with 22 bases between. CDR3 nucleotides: TGTGCCAGCAGCCCCAAATTCCAAGTTAACGGCGTGAACACTGAAGCTTTCTTT. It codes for CASSPKFQVNGVNTEAFF.

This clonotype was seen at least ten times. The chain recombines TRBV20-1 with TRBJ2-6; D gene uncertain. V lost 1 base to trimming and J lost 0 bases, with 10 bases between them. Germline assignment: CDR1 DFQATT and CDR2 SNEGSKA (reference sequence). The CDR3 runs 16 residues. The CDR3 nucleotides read TGCAGTGCTAGAGGGGCGCCGGCCTCTGGGGCCAACGTCCTGACTTTC. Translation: CSARGAPASGANVLTF.

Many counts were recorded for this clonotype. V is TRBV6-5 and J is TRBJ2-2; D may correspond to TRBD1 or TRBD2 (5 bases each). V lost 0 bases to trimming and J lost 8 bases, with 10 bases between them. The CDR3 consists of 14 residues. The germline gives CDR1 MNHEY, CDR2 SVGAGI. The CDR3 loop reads CASSYSGPDGELFF. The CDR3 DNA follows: TGTGCCAGCAGTTACTCGGGACCAGATGGGGAGCTGTTTTTT.